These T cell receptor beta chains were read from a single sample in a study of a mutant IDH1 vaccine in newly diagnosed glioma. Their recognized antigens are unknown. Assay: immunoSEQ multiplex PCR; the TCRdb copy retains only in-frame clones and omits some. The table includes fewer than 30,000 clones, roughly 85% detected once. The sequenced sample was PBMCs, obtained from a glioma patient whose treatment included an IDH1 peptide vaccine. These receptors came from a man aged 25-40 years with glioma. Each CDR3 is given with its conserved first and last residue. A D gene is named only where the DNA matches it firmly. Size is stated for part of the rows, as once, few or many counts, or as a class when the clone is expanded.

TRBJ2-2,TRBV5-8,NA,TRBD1,TGTGCCAGCAGCGGGTGGACAGGGGGCTACACCGGGGAGCTGTTTTTT,CASSGWTGGYTGELFF
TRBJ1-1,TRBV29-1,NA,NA,TGCAGCGTTGTCAGACAGATGAACACTGAAGCTTTCTTT,CSVVRQMNTEAFF
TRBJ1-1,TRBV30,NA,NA,TGTGCCTGGTTTGGACAGACTGAAGCTTTCTTT,CAWFGQTEAFF
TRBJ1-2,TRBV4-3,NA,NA,TGCGCCAGCAGCCCATCCCCTACACGAAACTATGGCTACACCTTC,CASSPSPTRNYGYTF
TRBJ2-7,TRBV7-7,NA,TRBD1,TGTGCCAGCAGCACCGAGACAGGGGTCGAGCAGTACTTC,CASSTETGVEQYF
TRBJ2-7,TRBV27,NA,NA,TGTGCCAGCAGTTCACCGGGTCTCTGGTACGAGCAGTACTTC,CASSSPGLWYEQYF
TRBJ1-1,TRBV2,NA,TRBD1,TGTGCCAGCAGTGACAGGGGGACTGAAGCTTTCTTT,CASSDRGTEAFF
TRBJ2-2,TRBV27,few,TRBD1,TGTGCCAGCAGTCTCGGACAGGGGGGGGCCGGGGAGCTGTTTTTT,CASSLGQGGAGELFF
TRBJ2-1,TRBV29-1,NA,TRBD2,TGCAGCGTTGAAGGGCTAGCGGGGGGGGATGACAATGAGCAGTTCTTC,CSVEGLAGGDDNEQFF
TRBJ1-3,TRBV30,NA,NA,TGTGCCTGGAGTGCTCCAGGATTACAGGGAAAGCGAAACACCATATATTTT,CAWSAPGLQGKRNTIYF
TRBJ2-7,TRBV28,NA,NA,TGTGCCAGCAGTGCCAGGGGGGGCAGTTACGAGCAGTACTTC,CASSARGGSYEQYF
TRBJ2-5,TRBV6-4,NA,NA,TGTGCCAGCAGTGAACGGGAGTGGGAGACCCAGTACTTC,CASSEREWETQYF
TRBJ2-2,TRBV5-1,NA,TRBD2,TGCGCCAGCAGCCGCTTTACTAGCGGGAACACCGGGGAGCTGTTTTTT,CASSRFTSGNTGELFF
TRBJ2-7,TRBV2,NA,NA,TGTGCCAGCAGTGTAGGGCAGGAGAGCTACGAGCAGTACTTC,CASSVGQESYEQYF
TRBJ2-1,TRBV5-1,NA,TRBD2,TGCGCCAGCAGGGGCGGGGGGGGATACAATGAGCAGTTCTTC,CASRGGGGYNEQFF
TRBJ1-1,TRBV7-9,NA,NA,TGTGCCAGCAGCCGTCGGACGACAGCGAACACTGAAGCTTTCTTT,CASSRRTTANTEAFF
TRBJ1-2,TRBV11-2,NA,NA,TGTGCCAGCAAAGGGAACAGGGTTAACTATGGCTACACCTTC,CASKGNRVNYGYTF
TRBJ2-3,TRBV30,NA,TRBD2,TGTGCCTGGAGTTTGCTAGCGGGAGATGCAGATACGCAGTATTTT,CAWSLLAGDADTQYF
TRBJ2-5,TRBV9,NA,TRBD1,TGTGCCAGCAGCGTAGAGGGACAGGGTATAGAAGAGACCCAGTACTTC,CASSVEGQGIEETQYF
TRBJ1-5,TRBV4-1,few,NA,TGCGCCAGCAGCCAAATCCCCGGGTTGGGCCAGCCCCAGCATTTT,CASSQIPGLGQPQHF
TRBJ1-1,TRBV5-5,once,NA,TGTGCCAGCAGCTTGTATGGGGGAGGGAACACTGAAGCTTTCTTT,CASSLYGGGNTEAFF
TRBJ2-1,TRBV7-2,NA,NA,TGTGCCAGCAGCTTGGTGACTAGGGACAATGAGCAGTTCTTC,CASSLVTRDNEQFF
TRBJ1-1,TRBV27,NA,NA,TGTGCCAGCAGGAACAGCTTGAACACTGAAGCTTTCTTT,CASRNSLNTEAFF
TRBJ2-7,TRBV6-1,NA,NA,TGTGCCAGCAGTGTGGGGTTGGGGATTTCCTACGAGCAGTACTTC,CASSVGLGISYEQYF
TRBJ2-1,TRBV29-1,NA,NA,TGCAGCGTTCTCTACTCCGGACAGCAGTTCTTC,CSVLYSGQQFF
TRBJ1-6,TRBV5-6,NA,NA,TGTGCCAGCAGCTTGTACGGAGGGACGAATTCACCCCTCCACTTT,CASSLYGGTNSPLHF
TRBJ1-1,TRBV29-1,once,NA,TGCAGCGTCGGGGGGGGATTGGGCACTGAAGCTTTCTTT,CSVGGGLGTEAFF
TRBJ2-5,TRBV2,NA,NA,TGTGCCAGCAGTGAACGCCCACCCGCCCAAGAGACCCAGTACTTC,CASSERPPAQETQYF
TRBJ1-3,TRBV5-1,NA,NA,TGCGCCAGCAGTTTAGGGACAGGAAACACCATATATTTT,CASSLGTGNTIYF
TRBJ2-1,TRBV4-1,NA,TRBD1,TGCGCCAGCAGCCACCGGGACAGGGGGCGCCATGAGCAGTTCTTC,CASSHRDRGRHEQFF
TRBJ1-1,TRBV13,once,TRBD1,TGTGCCAGCAGCTTATGGGCAGGGGGCACTGAAGCTTTCTTT,CASSLWAGGTEAFF
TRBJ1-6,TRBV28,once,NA,TGTGCCAGCAGTTTAGGAGGGTTTAACCCTAATTCACCCCTCCACTTT,CASSLGGFNPNSPLHF
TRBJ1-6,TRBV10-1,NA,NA,TGCGCCAGCAGTGAGTTAAACGAATACTCCTATAATTCACCCCTCCACTTT,CASSELNEYSYNSPLHF
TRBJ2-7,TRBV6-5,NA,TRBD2,TGTGCCAGCACCGCCCCTGGGGAGGGAACGGGGGAGCAGTACTTC,CASTAPGEGTGEQYF
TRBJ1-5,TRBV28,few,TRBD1,TGTGCCAGCAGCTATTCCACCGGGACAGGGTATCAGCCCCAGCATTTT,CASSYSTGTGYQPQHF
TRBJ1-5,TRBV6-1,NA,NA,TGTGCCAGCAGTGACGCATACATCAATCAGCCCCAGCATTTT,CASSDAYINQPQHF
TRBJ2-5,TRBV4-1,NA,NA,TGCGCCAGCAGCCAAGCTGGGGGCAGGGAAGAGACCCAGTACTTC,CASSQAGGREETQYF
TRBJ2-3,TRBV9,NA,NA,TGTGCCAGCAGCGTAGATGGGCACTACACAGATACGCAGTATTTT,CASSVDGHYTDTQYF
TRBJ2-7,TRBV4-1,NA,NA,TGCGCCAGCAGCCAGGGGAGAGGGCAGGGGAGGTCCTACGAGCAGTACTTC,CASSQGRGQGRSYEQYF
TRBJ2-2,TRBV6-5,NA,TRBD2,TGTGCCAGCAGTTCCAGAGCGGGAGTAGGAACCGGGGAGCTGTTTTTT,CASSSRAGVGTGELFF
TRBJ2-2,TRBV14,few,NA,TGTGCCACCGGGACTTCGAACACCGGGGAGCTGTTTTTT,CATGTSNTGELFF
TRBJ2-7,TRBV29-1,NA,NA,TGCAGCGTTGGGGATCACGAGCAGTACTTC,CSVGDHEQYF
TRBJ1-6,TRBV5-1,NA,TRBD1,TGCGCCAGCAGCTCGACAGGGGCGGATTCACCCCTCCACTTT,CASSSTGADSPLHF